This TCR beta chain came from a study of T cells in Graves' hyperthyroidism and ophthalmopathy. The study, taken as a whole, reports: With a median lead of around 5.9 months before onset, the model predicted ophthalmopathy.

As concerns this clonotype: Antigen specificity is unknown.

The CDR3 regions of TCR beta were amplified from RNA transcripts. The HTBI primer set was used in a first-round RT-PCR of the TCR CDR3. MiXCR, run by TCRdb on the multiplex PCR reads, gives a single entry per CDR3 protein. This sample has under 650,000 distinct CDR3 sequences; about a sixth occur once, and the top ten carry 3.8%. The germline V gene has CDR1 SGHRS and CDR2 YFSETQ. The CDR3 sequence is 16 residues long. With V trimmed by 6 bases and J by 4 bases, 12 bases remained unmatched. The chain combines TRBV5-1 with TRBJ2-7, with 11 nucleotides matching TRBD1. This clonotype was obtained from a woman aged 30 to 39 with Graves' hyperthyroidism. The sequenced sample consisted of blood. The CDR3 DNA reads TGCGCCAGCAACCCCCGGACAGGGGGCGCGGGATACGAGCAGTACTTC. Amino acid sequence: CASNPRTGGAGYEQYF.